This record concerns one T cell receptor beta chain sequence. One junction end does not reproduce the germline sequence, and a read error may be involved. Original data processing: Reference gene primer amplification in the assay estimated nucleated cell counts. Sequencing used immunoSEQ multiplex PCR; TCRdb keeps in-frame clones, though not all of them. V and J calls and clone size are those listed in that table; D and trimming were worked out from the DNA. The data contain 150,000 or so clones, 85% to 90% of them singletons. These data are taken from a study of blood T cell repertoires in COVID-19. About the study: T cells, B-cell-depleted T cells, or PBMCs provided the cDNA or gDNA that served as material.

Germline assignment: CDR1 MNHEY and CDR2 SVGEGT. The CDR3 has 15 residues. The sequence came from a woman aged 55-75 years with acute or convalescent COVID-19. V gene TRBV6-2 or TRBV6-3 combines with J gene TRBJ1-6; the D gene is possibly TRBD1 (5 bases). The source material was peripheral blood. In DNA form, the CDR3 reads TGTGCCAGCAGTTACTCGGCAGGGAACAATTTACCCCTCCACTTT. This translates into CASSYSAGNNLPLHF.